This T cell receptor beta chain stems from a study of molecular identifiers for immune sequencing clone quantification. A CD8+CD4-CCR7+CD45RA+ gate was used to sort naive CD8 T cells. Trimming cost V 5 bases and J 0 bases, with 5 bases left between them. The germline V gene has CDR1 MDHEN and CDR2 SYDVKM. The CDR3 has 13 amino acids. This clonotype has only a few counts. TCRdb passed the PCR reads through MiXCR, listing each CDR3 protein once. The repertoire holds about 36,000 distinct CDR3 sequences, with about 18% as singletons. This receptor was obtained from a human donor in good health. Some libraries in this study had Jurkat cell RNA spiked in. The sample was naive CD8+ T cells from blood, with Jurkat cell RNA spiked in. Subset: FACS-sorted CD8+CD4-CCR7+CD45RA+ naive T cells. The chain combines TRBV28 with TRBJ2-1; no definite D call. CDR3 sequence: CASSVGSYNEQFF. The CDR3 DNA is TGTGCCAGCAGTGTGGGCTCCTACAATGAGCAGTTCTTC.